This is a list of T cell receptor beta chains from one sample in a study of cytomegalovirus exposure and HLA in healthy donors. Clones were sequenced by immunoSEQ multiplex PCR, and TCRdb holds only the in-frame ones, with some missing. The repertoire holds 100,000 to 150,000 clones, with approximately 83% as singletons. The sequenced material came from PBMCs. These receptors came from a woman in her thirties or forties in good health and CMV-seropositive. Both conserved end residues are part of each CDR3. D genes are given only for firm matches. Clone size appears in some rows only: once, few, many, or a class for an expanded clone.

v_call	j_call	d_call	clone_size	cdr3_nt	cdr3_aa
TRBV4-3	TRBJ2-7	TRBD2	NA	TGCGCCAGCAGCCAATTTTCAGCGGGAGGGCAAGGCGAGCAGTACTTC	CASSQFSAGGQGEQYF
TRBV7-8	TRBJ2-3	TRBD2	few	TGTGCCAGCAGCCCGAAGACTAGCGGGGAGCAGTATTTT	CASSPKTSGEQYF
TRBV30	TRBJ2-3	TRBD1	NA	TGTGCCTGGGTTGTGCAGGGGGCAATTGATACGCAGTATTTT	CAWVVQGAIDTQYF
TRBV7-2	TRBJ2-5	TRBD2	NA	TGTGCCAGCAGCTTTGGAGCGTTAGCGGGGCAAGAGACCCAGTACTTC	CASSFGALAGQETQYF
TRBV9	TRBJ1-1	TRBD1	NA	TGTGCCAGCAGCGTAGGACGGACAGGGAACACTGAAGCTTTCTTT	CASSVGRTGNTEAFF
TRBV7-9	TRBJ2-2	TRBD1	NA	TGTGCCAGCAGACCTGGGACAGGGGGACCCACCGGGGAGCTGTTTTTT	CASRPGTGGPTGELFF
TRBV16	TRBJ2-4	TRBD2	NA	TGTGCCAGCAGCCCTACGCCGGCTATAGCGGGAGGGGACATTCAGTACTTC	CASSPTPAIAGGDIQYF
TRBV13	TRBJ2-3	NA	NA	TGTGCCAGCAGCTTAGGGGAGCGAGCGGTAGGCACAGATACGCAGTATTTT	CASSLGERAVGTDTQYF
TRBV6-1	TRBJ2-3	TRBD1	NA	TGTGCCAGCAGCCCTACAGGGGCCCGCACAGATACGCAGTATTTT	CASSPTGARTDTQYF
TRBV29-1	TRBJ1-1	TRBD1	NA	TGCAGCGTGGCCGGACAGGGTAACACTGAAGCTTTCTTT	CSVAGQGNTEAFF
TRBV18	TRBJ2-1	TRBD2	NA	TGTGCCAGCTCACGAGCGGGAGAGTACAATGAGCAGTTCTTC	CASSRAGEYNEQFF
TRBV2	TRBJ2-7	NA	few	TGTGCCAGCTCGTTTGGATCAGGGGCTCGGGACGAGCAGTACTTC	CASSFGSGARDEQYF
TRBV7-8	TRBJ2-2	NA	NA	TGTGCCAGCACCTCGACTATTAGTAACACCGGGGAGCTGTTTTTT	CASTSTISNTGELFF
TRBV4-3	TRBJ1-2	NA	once	TGCGCCAGCAGCCAAGATAAGGAGGCAAGGCCCTATGGCTACACCTTC	CASSQDKEARPYGYTF
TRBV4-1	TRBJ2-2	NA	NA	TGCGCCAGCAGCCAAGGGAGGGTTTTGAACACCGGGGAGCTGTTTTTT	CASSQGRVLNTGELFF
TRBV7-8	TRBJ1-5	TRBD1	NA	TGTGCCAGCAGCTTAGTCGGACAGGGCAATCAGCCCCAGCATTTT	CASSLVGQGNQPQHF
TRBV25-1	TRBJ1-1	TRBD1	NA	TGTGCCAGCAATGTCGGACAGGGTGGGACTGAAGCTTTCTTT	CASNVGQGGTEAFF
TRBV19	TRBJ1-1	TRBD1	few	TGTGCCAGTAGTATACTGGGACAGGCGGGCACTGAAGCTTTCTTT	CASSILGQAGTEAFF
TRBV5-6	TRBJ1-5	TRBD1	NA	TGTGCCAGCAGCACGGGACAGCGAAGCCAGCCCCAGCATTTT	CASSTGQRSQPQHF
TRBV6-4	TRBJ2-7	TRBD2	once	TGTGCCAGCAGTGACCAGGGACTAGCGGGAGGGCCGAGCGTGCACGAGCAGTACTTC	CASSDQGLAGGPSVHEQYF
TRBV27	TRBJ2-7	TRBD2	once	TGTGCCAGCAGTTACACGGGAGGGTTGGGCGAGCAGTACTTC	CASSYTGGLGEQYF
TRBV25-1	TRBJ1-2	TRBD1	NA	TGTGCCAGCAGTGAAGTGGGTTCGGGACAGGGTCTTTATGGCTACACCTTC	CASSEVGSGQGLYGYTF
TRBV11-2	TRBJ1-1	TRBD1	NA	TGTGCCAGCAGCGCCCAGGGACAGGGACGAGCTTTCTTT	CASSAQGQGRAFF
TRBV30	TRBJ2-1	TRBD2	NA	TGTGCCCGCTCTAGCGGCAGCTCCTACAATGAGCAGTTCTTC	CARSSGSSYNEQFF
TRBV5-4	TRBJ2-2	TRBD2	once	TGTGCCAGCAGCTTAGGCCTAGCGGGAGGTGGCACCGGGGAGCTGTTTTTT	CASSLGLAGGGTGELFF
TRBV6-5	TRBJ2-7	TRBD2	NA	TGTGCCAGCAGTTTAAAACCGGGACTAGCCTCTGGCGAGCAGTACTTC	CASSLKPGLASGEQYF
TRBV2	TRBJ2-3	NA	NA	TGTGCCAGCAGGTGGACAACCACAGATACGCAGTATTTT	CASRWTTTDTQYF
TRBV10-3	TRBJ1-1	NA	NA	TGTGCCATCAGCCCCCAACAGGGTGGGAACACTGAAGCTTTCTTT	CAISPQQGGNTEAFF
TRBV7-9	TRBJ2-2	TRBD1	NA	TGTGCCAGCAGCGGATGGGACAGCGCGAACACCGGGGAGCTGTTTTTT	CASSGWDSANTGELFF
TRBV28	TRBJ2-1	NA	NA	TGTGCCGCTGCGCCTCGCATGCTAAATGAGCAGTTCTTC	CAAAPRMLNEQFF
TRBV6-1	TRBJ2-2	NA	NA	TGTGCCAGCACTCCCCCCGGGGTCGGAACCGGGGAGCTGTTTTTT	CASTPPGVGTGELFF
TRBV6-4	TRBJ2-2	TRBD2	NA	TGTGCCAGCAGTGGGTTAGCGGGAGCCACCGGGGAGCTGTTTTTT	CASSGLAGATGELFF
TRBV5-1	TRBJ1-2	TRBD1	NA	TGCGCCAGCAGCTCCCGGGACAGGGATTACTCTGGCTACACCTTC	CASSSRDRDYSGYTF
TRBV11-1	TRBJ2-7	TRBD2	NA	TGTGCCAGCAGCCGGGGACTAGCGGGATCGTCCGAGCAGTACTTC	CASSRGLAGSSEQYF
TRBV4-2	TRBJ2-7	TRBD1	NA	TGTGCCAGCAGCCGTCGACAGGGCCCCTACGAGCAGTACTTC	CASSRRQGPYEQYF
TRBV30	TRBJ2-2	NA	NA	TGTGCCTGGAGACCGGACAGCAACACCGGGGAGCTGTTTTTT	CAWRPDSNTGELFF
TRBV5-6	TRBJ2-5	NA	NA	TGTGCCACATCGGGCGGGGAGATAGAGACCCAGTACTTC	CATSGGEIETQYF
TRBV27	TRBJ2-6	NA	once	TGTGCCAGCAGTTTTAACACAGGGAGCTCTGGGGCCAACGTCCTGACTTTC	CASSFNTGSSGANVLTF
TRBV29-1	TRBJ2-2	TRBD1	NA	TGCAGCGCCAGGACAGGGATTGAAGCCGGGGAGCTGTTTTTT	CSARTGIEAGELFF
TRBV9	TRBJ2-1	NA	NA	TGTGCCAGCAGCGTAGTGTCGGAGGGTGAGCAGTTCTTC	CASSVVSEGEQFF
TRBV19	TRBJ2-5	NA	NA	TGTGCCAGTACCGGCACAGAAGTAGAGACCCAGTACTTC	CASTGTEVETQYF
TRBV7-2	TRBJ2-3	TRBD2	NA	TGTGCCAGCAGCTTAGGACTTCGACTAGCGGGAGACGCCACAGATACGCAGTATTTT	CASSLGLRLAGDATDTQYF
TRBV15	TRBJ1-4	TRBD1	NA	TGTGCCACCAGCAGAGGGACAGGGGGTTGGGATGAAAAACTGTTTTTT	CATSRGTGGWDEKLFF
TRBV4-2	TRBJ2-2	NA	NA	TGTGCCAGCAGCCAAGAGGCGGGGAACACCGGGGAGCTGTTTTTT	CASSQEAGNTGELFF